This note documents a single T cell receptor (beta chain) sequence. This record belongs to a study of immune evolution from preneoplasia to lung adenocarcinoma. Sequenced by immunoSEQ multiplex PCR; TCRdb stores in-frame clones only, minus some. The sample includes thousands of clones, 80% to 85% of them seen just once. The CDR3 is 16 amino acids. J lost 6 bases, V lost 0 bases, and 6 bases had no gene match. Germline CDR1 and CDR2: SGHDT and YYEEEE. The chain uses TRBV5-6 and TRBJ1-4; 9 bases fit TRBD1. This receptor was taken from a person aged 40-50 years with lung adenocarcinoma. The sequencing input was FFPE adjacent normal lung tissue. The CDR3 loop is CASSLGTGDTDEKLFF. Written as DNA, the CDR3 is TGTGCCAGCAGCTTGGGGACAGGGGATACGGATGAAAAACTGTTTTTT.